Presented here are 15 T cell receptor beta chains from one specimen sequenced in a study of shared clonotypes between healthy human individuals. Sequencing used immunoSEQ multiplex PCR; TCRdb keeps in-frame clones, though not all of them. The sample lists about 2.4 million clones, approximately 93% seen once, with 0.36% in the top ten. The sample taken for sequencing was naive CD4+ T cells from PBMCs. Stated subset: CD45RA+ positively selected. The source is a man between 18 and 35 years old in good health. Some clones in this sample may be carry-over from other donors' samples.

This chain uses TRBV7-2 with TRBJ2-1; the match to TRBD1 covers 8 bases. The junction had 7 bases not matched to a gene; V was cut back by 6 bases and J by 6 bases. The CDR3 runs 14 residues. Germline-derived CDR1 and CDR2 are SGHTA and FQGNSA. CDR3 loop: CASRIDRGPNEQFF. The CDR3 DNA reads TGTGCCAGCAGGATAGACAGGGGCCCCAATGAGCAGTTCTTC.

This chain links TRBV4-3 with TRBJ2-1, with D possibly TRBD1 on 6 matching bases. This CDR3 has 16 amino acids. Trimming left V 4 bases short and J 0 bases short, with 13 bases between. From germline, CDR1 is LGHNA and CDR2 YSLEER. DNA for the CDR3: TGCGCCAGCAGCCCTGGACAGCTGAGCTCCTACAATGAGCAGTTCTTC. Translating gives CASSPGQLSSYNEQFF.

The chain is built from TRBV7-6 and TRBJ2-3, with D perhaps matching TRBD2 (5 bases). The germline V and J ends were trimmed by 4 bases and 2 bases, with 13 bases remaining between them. The V gene's germline CDR1 is SGHVS and CDR2 FNYEAQ. The CDR3 runs 15 residues. DNA for the CDR3: TGTGCCAGCAGCTCGTACCGGGGATTCACAGATACGCAGTATTTT. This sequence encodes CASSSYRGFTDTQYF.

This clone was seen just once. This chain connects TRBV5-6 to TRBJ2-5, with 8 bases that match TRBD2. The CDR3 runs to 16 residues. Looked up from germline, CDR1 is SGHDT and CDR2 is YYEEEE. J gave up 5 bases and V 3 bases, and 12 bases lay outside the gene matches. CDR3 sequence reads: CASSYQLAEARETQYF. As DNA, the CDR3 is TGTGCCAGCAGCTATCAACTAGCGGAGGCGAGGGAGACCCAGTACTTC.

This chain links TRBV28 with TRBJ1-5, with 7 positions matching TRBD1. This CDR3 has 16 residues. Losses at the gene ends were 3 bases for V and 1 base for J; bases not matched to a gene: 6. Per the germline V gene, CDR1 is MDHEN and CDR2 is SYDVKM. This chain's CDR3 is CASSLSGGRSNQPQHF. Here the CDR3 DNA reads TGTGCCAGCAGTTTGTCAGGGGGGAGAAGCAATCAGCCCCAGCATTTT. Full variable domain (missing parts from reference TRBV28 and TRBJ1-5): DVKVTQSSRYLVKRTGEKVFLECVQDMDHENMFWYRQDPGLGLRLIYFSYDVKMKEKGDIPEGYSVSREKKERFSLILESASTNQTSMYLCASSLSGGRSNQPQHFGDGTRLSIL.

This sequence joins TRBV11-3 and TRBJ2-4, with a tentative D call TRBD2 (7 bases). The CDR3 length is 16 residues. Trimming shortened V by 6 bases and J by 6 bases, and 21 bases separated the two germline ends. Germline V lookup: CDR1 SGHNT, CDR2 YENEEA. CDR3 nucleotides: TGTGCCAGCAGTAGGGGGGAGGGCCATTCAGGAAACATTCAGTACTTC. Translation gives CASSRGEGHSGNIQYF.

The chain couples TRBV5-1 to TRBJ1-4; D call uncertain. The ends were cut back, 0 bases at V and 5 bases at J, with 17 bases in the middle. Germline V gives CDR1 SGHRS, CDR2 YFSETQ. The CDR3 is made up of 17 amino acids. The CDR3, as DNA: TGCGCCAGCAGCTTGGCCGGCGATGGCGCCCCGAATGAAAAACTGTTTTTT. Protein: CASSLAGDGAPNEKLFF. Variable domain in full (rest from reference TRBV5-1 and TRBJ1-4): KAGVTQTPRYLIKTRGQQVTLSCSPISGHRSVSWYQQTPGQGLQFLFEYFSETQRNKGNFPGRFSGRQFSNSRSEMNVSTLELGDSALYLCASSLAGDGAPNEKLFFGSGTQLSVL.

The J gene is TRBJ2-7, the V gene TRBV27; D ambiguous. The ends were cut back, 4 bases at V and 1 base at J, with 8 bases in the middle. Per germline, CDR1 MNHEY and CDR2 SMNVEV (reference sequence). This CDR3 region has 13 residues. The CDR3: CASSYTLSYEQYF. CDR3 coding DNA: TGTGCCAGCAGTTATACCCTATCCTACGAGCAGTACTTC.

This clone was found once. Other DNA sequences in the same sample also yield this CDR3. V usage is TRBV7-2 and J usage is TRBJ2-7; D ambiguous. The V end lost 1 base, the J end lost 6 bases, and 7 bases lay between the germline ends. The germline V gene encodes CDR1 SGHTA and CDR2 FQGNSA. The CDR3 is made up of 12 amino acids. The CDR3 region is CASSLGGGEQYF. The CDR3 DNA reads as TGTGCCAGCAGCTTAGGGGGTGGCGAGCAGTACTTC. Based on the CDR3 plus reference TRBV7-2 and TRBJ2-7, the full variable domain is GAGVSQSPSNKVTEKGKDVELRCDPISGHTALYWYRQSLGQGLEFLIYFQGNSAPDKSGLPSDRFSAERTGGSVSTLTIQRTQQEDSAVYLCASSLGGGEQYFGPGTRLTVT.

The chain uses TRBV5-8 and TRBJ2-7; tentatively, D is TRBD2 (5 bases). Germline V gene lookup returns CDR1 SGHTS and CDR2 YDEGEE. The CDR3 is made up of 15 amino acids. Trimming took off 7 bases at V and 0 bases at J, with 17 bases between the two ends. CDR3 nucleotides: TGTGCCAGCTCCAAAGCGGACGCCTTCTCCTACGAGCAGTACTTC. This gives the protein CASSKADAFSYEQYF.

This sequence joins TRBV4-1 and TRBJ1-2; maybe TRBD1 (6 bases). Germline V gene lookup returns CDR1 MGHRA and CDR2 YSYEKL. The CDR3 consists of 16 residues. Trimming left V 0 bases short and J 2 bases short, with 13 bases between. The CDR3 bases are TGCGCCAGCAGCCAAGATCAAGGCAGGGGAAACTATGGCTACACCTTC. This sequence encodes CASSQDQGRGNYGYTF.

The chain carries TRBV18 and TRBJ1-2; no clear D. The CDR3 is 14 amino acids. V shed 4 bases and J shed 0 bases, with 9 bases lying between them. Germline CDR1 and CDR2: KGHSH and LQKENI. The CDR3 DNA follows: TGTGCCAGCTCACTGGGCCCAACTAACTATGGCTACACCTTC. Amino acid sequence: CASSLGPTNYGYTF.

V and J are TRBV27 and TRBJ2-1, with 10 bases lining up with TRBD2. Trimming at V came to 5 bases and at J to 7 bases, leaving 14 bases not matched to a gene. CDR3 length: 17 amino acids. Germline V gives CDR1 MNHEY, CDR2 SMNVEV (reference sequence). The chain's CDR3 is CASSPPDSGRPRNEQFF. Written as DNA, the CDR3 is TGTGCCAGCAGTCCCCCCGATAGCGGGAGGCCGCGGAATGAGCAGTTCTTC.

This clone has a handful of counts. Different DNA sequences within this sample yield the same CDR3. The chain is built from TRBV30 and TRBJ2-7; D might be TRBD1 (6 bases). V lost 0 bases and J lost 3, with 6 bases in between. The CDR3 spans 12 residues. The germline V gene encodes CDR1 GTSNPN and CDR2 SVGIG (reference sequence). CDR3 sequence (DNA): TGTGCCTGGAGTGTACAGGGCTACGAGCAGTACTTC. It yields the protein CAWSVQGYEQYF.

J is TRBJ2-7 and V is TRBV5-6, with D possibly being TRBD1 or TRBD2 (6 bases each). Germline CDR1 reads SGHDT; CDR2 reads YYEEEE. Trimming took off 1 base at V and 5 bases at J, with 10 bases between the two ends. This CDR3 is 13 amino acids long. CDR3 loop: CASSLRGRDEQYF. CDR3 sequence (DNA): TGTGCCAGCAGCTTGCGGGGGCGGGACGAGCAGTACTTC.